This T cell receptor (beta chain) was captured in a study of response to subunit inactivated influenza vaccine. Each CDR3 protein gets one entry after TCRdb re-called the RT-PCR reads with MiXCR. The table lists roughly 760,000 distinct CDR3 sequences, about 20% of them singletons. This clonotype has a handful of counts. Its specificity is not known. Study-wide results and limits: Researchers suggested that each seasonal influenza vaccination recruits few new T cells.

Source: PBMCs from blood, taken 4 to 6 days after vaccination. The TCR comes from a man between 45 and 60 years old who received an inactivated influenza vaccine.

For the CDR3, the DNA is TGCGCCAGCAGCCTAGGGGGGATGGACACCGGGGAGCTGTTTTTT. Amino acids: CASSLGGMDTGELFF. This rearrangement joins TRBV5-1 to TRBJ2-2; the D gene could be TRBD1 or TRBD2 (6 bases each). CDR1 SGHRS and CDR2 YFSETQ come from the germline V gene. Between the trimmed V and J ends, which lost 4 bases and 3 bases, there was a span of 13 bases. The CDR3 covers 15 residues.